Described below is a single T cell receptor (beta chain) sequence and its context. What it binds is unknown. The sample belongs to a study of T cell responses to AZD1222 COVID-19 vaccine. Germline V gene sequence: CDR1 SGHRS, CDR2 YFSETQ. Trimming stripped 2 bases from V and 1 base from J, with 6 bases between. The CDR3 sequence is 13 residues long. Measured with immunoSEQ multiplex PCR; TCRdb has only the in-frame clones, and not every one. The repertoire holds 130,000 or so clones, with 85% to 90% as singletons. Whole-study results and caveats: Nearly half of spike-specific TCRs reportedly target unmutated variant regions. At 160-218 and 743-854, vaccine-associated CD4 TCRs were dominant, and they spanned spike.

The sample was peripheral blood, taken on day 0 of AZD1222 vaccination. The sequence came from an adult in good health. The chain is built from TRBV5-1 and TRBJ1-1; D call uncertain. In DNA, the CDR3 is TGCGCCAGCAGCTTCGGCCAGAACACTGAAGCTTTCTTT. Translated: CASSFGQNTEAFF.